The next 6 T cell receptor beta chains were all read from a single sample in a study of cytomegalovirus exposure and HLA in healthy donors. This PCR relied on a set of 60 Vbeta primers and 13 Jbeta primers. Using immunoSEQ multiplex PCR, the repertoire was profiled, and TCRdb retains in-frame clones only, with some absent. This specimen shows 150,000 or so clones; the ten leading clones hold under 2%. The sequencing input was PBMCs. Receptor source: a woman aged 45-60 years in good health and CMV-seronegative.

CDR3 DNA: TGTGCCAGCAGCCGGAGGCTGGCCCACGAGCAGTACTTC. Translated, it gives CASSRRLAHEQYF. This chain joins TRBV7-6 and TRBJ2-7; D perhaps matches TRBD2 (5 bases). With 5 bases removed from V and 5 bases from J, the gap between germline ends came to 13 bases. This CDR3 is built from 13 residues. Germline CDR1 is SGHVS and CDR2 is FNYEAQ.

The chain couples TRBV11-1 to TRBJ1-2; 9 nucleotides match TRBD1. The V and J ends lost 3 bases and 7 bases, in that order; junction bases with no gene match: 6. In germline, CDR1 is SGHAT, CDR2 FQDESV (reference sequence). The CDR3 contains 14 residues. DNA of the CDR3: TGTGCCAGCAGCTTCCTGACAGGGGGAGGTGGCTACACCTTC. Residues: CASSFLTGGGGYTF.

V and J are TRBV5-1 and TRBJ1-3; unclear D gene. The germline V and J ends were trimmed by 3 bases and 0 bases, with 7 bases remaining between them. Looked up from germline, CDR1 is SGHRS and CDR2 is YFSETQ. The CDR3 has 14 amino acids. In DNA form, the CDR3 reads TGCGCCAGCAGCTCAGAAAGCTCTGGAAACACCATATATTTT. It translates to CASSSESSGNTIYF.

The rearrangement uses TRBV27 and TRBJ1-6, with 7 bases that match TRBD1. This CDR3 has 20 amino acids. Looked up from germline, CDR1 is MNHEY and CDR2 is SMNVEV (reference sequence). The junction had 18 bases not matched to a gene; V was cut back by 2 bases and J by 5 bases. The CDR3 reads CASSLKPYHSTGTDNSPLHF. As DNA, the CDR3 is TGTGCCAGCAGTTTAAAACCCTACCATTCGACAGGGACTGATAATTCACCCCTCCACTTT.

The gene calls are TRBV12-5 and TRBJ1-5; D not certain. The CDR3 extends over 15 amino acids. Trimming pared 1 base from V and 1 base from J, leaving 8 bases between. The germline gives CDR1 LGHNT, CDR2 FRNRAP. The CDR3 protein is CASGLGWASNQPQHF. The CDR3 DNA reads as TGTGCTAGTGGTTTGGGTTGGGCCAGCAATCAGCCCCAGCATTTT.

Written as DNA, the CDR3 is TGCGCCAGCAGCCAAGAGGCGGTTCTCAGCGGGAGTAGCTACGAGCAGTACTTC. Protein: CASSQEAVLSGSSYEQYF. This rearrangement joins TRBV4-3 to TRBJ2-7; 8 positions match TRBD2. The CDR3 runs to 18 residues. Germline CDR1 reads LGHNA; CDR2 reads YSLEER. V lost 0 bases, J lost 3 bases, and 13 bases stayed unmatched.